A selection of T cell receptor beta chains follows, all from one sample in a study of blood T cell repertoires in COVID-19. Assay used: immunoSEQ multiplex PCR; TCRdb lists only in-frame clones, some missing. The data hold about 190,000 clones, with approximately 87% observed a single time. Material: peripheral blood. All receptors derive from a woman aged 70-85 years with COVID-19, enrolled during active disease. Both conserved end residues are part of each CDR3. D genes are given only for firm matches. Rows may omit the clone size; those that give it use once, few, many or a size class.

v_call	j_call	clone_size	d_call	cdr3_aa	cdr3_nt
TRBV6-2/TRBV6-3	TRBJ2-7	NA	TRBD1	CASSPTGIEQYF	TGTGCCAGCAGTCCGACAGGGATCGAGCAGTACTTC
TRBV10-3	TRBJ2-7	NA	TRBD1	CAISDPVRTVGQGHEQYF	TGTGCCATCAGTGACCCCGTACGTACCGTAGGACAGGGCCACGAGCAGTACTTC
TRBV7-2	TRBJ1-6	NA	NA	CASSLINSPLHF	TGTGCCAGCAGCTTAATAAATTCACCCCTCCACTTT
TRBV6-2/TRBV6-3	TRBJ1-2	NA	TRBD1	CASSRTGGRGYGYTF	TGTGCCAGCAGTAGAACAGGGGGACGTGGCTATGGCTACACCTTC
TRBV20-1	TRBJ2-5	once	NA	CSASELGPETQYF	TGCAGTGCTAGTGAACTAGGTCCGGAGACCCAGTACTTC
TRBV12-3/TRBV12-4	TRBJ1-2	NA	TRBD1	CASSLRDSYGYTF	TGTGCCAGCAGTTTGAGGGACAGCTATGGCTACACCTTC
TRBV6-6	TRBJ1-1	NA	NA	CASSHHRRETEAFF	TGTGCCAGCAGCCACCACCGGAGGGAAACTGAAGCTTTCTTT
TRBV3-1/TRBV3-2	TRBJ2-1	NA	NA	CASSQISNNEQFF	TGTGCCAGCAGCCAAATCAGTAACAATGAGCAGTTCTTC
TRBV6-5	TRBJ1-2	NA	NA	CASSYQGGAEGYTF	TGTGCCAGCAGTTACCAGGGCGGGGCGGAGGGCTACACCTTC
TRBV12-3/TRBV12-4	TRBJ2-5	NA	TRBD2	CASSLQRETPQYF	TGTGCCAGCAGTTTACAGCGGGAGACGCCCCAGTACTTC
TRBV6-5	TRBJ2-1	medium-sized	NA	CASRDTGSSYNEQFF	TGTGCCAGCAGGGACACAGGGAGCTCCTACAATGAGCAGTTCTTC